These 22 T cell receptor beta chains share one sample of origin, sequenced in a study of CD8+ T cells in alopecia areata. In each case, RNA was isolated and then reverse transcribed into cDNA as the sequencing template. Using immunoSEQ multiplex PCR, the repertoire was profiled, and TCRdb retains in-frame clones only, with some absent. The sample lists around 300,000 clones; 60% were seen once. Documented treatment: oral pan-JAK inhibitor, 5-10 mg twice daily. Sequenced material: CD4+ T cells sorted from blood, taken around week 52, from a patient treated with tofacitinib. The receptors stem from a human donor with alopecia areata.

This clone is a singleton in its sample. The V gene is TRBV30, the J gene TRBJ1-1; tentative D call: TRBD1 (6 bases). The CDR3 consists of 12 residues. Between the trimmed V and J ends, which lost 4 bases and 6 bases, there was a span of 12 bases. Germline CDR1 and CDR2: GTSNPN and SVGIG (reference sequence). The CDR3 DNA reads TGTGCCTGGAATTCGGGGGGCTCTGAAGCTTTCTTT. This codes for CAWNSGGSEAFF.

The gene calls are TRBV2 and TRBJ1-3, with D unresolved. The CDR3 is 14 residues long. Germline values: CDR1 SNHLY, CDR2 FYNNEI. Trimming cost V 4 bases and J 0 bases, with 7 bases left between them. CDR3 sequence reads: CASSVPSSGNTIYF. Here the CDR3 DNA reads TGTGCCAGCAGTGTGCCCTCCTCTGGAAACACCATATATTTT. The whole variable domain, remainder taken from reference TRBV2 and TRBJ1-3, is EPEVTQTPSHQVTQMGQEVILRCVPISNHLYFYWYRQILGQKVEFLVSFYNNEISEKSEIFDDQFSVERPDGSNFTLKIRSTKLEDSAMYFCASSVPSSGNTIYFGEGSWLTVV.

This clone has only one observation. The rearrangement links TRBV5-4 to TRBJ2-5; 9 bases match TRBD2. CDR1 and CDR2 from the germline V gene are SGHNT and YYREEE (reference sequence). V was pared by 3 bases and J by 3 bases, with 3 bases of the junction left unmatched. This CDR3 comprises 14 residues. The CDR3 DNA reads TGTGCCAGCAGCTCAAAGCGGGGGGAAGAGACCCAGTACTTC. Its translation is CASSSKRGEETQYF.

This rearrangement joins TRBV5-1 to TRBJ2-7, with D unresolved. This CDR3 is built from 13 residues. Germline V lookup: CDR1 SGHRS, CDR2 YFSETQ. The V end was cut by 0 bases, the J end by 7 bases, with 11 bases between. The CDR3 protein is CASSLARAAEQYF. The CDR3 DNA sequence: TGCGCCAGCAGCTTGGCCCGGGCTGCTGAGCAGTACTTC.

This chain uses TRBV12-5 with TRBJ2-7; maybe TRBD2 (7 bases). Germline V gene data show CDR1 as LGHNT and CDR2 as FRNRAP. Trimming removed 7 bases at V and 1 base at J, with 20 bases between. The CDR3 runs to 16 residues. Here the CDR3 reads CASAIPKGGASYEQYF. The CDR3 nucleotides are TGTGCTAGTGCCATCCCTAAGGGGGGGGCTTCCTACGAGCAGTACTTC.

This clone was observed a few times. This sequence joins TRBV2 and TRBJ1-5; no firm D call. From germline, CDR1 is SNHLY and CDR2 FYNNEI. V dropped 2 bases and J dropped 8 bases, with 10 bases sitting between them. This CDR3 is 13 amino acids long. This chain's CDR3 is CASSEFRSEPQHF. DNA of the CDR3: TGTGCCAGCAGTGAATTCAGGTCCGAGCCCCAGCATTTT. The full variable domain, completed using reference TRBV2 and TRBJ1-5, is EPEVTQTPSHQVTQMGQEVILRCVPISNHLYFYWYRQILGQKVEFLVSFYNNEISEKSEIFDDQFSVERPDGSNFTLKIRSTKLEDSAMYFCASSEFRSEPQHFGDGTRLSIL.

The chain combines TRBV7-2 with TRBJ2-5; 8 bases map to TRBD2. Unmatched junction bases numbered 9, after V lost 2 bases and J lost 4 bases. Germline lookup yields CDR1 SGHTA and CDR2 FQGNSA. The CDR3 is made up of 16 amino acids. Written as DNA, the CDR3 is TGTGCCAGCAGCTTAAACCCAGCGGGGGTGGGAGAGACCCAGTACTTC. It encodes CASSLNPAGVGETQYF.

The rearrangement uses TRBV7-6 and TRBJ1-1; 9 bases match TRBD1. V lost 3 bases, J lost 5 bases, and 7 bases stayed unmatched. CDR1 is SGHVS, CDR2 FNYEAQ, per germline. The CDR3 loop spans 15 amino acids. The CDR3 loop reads CASSFYRGLRTEAFF. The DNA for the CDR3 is TGTGCCAGCAGCTTTTACAGGGGGCTGAGAACTGAAGCTTTCTTT.

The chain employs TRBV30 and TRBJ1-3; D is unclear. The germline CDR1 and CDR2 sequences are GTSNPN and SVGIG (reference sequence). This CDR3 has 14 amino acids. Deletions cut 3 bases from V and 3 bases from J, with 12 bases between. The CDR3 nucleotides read TGTGCCTGGAGCGCCCGGGGAAGTGGAAACACCATATATTTT. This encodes CAWSARGSGNTIYF. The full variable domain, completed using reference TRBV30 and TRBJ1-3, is SQTIHQWPATLVQPVGSPLSLECTVEGTSNPNLYWYRQAAGRGLQLLFYSVGIGQISSEVPQNLSASRPQDRQFILSSKKLLLSDSGFYLCAWSARGSGNTIYFGEGSWLTVV.

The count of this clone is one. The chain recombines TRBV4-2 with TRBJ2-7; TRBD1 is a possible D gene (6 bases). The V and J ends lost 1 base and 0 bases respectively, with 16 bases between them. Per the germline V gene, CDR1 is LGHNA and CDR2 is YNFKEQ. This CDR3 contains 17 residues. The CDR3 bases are TGTGCCAGCAGCCAAGGAGTGTTGGGGGCTGGCTCCTACGAGCAGTACTTC. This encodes CASSQGVLGAGSYEQYF.

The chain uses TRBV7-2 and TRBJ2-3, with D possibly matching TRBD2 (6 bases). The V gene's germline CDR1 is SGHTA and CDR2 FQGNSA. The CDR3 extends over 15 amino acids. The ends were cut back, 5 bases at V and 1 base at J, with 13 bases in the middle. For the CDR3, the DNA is TGTGCCAGCAGCATCATGGGGGGTGGCACAGATACGCAGTATTTT. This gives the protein CASSIMGGGTDTQYF.

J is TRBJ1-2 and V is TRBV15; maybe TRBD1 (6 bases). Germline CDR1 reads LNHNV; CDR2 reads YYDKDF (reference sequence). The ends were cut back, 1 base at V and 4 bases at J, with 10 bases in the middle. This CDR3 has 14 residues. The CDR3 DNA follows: TGTGCCACCAGCAGAGGGGACAACGCCTATGGCTACACCTTC. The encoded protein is CATSRGDNAYGYTF.

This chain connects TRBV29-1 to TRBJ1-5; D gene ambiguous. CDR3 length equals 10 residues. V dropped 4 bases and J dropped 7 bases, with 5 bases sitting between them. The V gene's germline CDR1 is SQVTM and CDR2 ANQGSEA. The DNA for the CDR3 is TGCAGCGTTGGAGGGCAGCCCCAGCATTTT. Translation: CSVGGQPQHF.

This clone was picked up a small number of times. The CDR3 DNA sequence: TGTGCCAGCGCCTCCAGGGGCGGGAGCACAGATACGCAGTATTTT. Residues: CASASRGGSTDTQYF. The chain uses TRBV19 and TRBJ2-3, with a tentative D call TRBD1 (6 bases). CDR3 size: 15 residues. Looked up from germline, CDR1 is LNHDA and CDR2 is SQIVND (reference sequence). The ends were cut back, 9 bases at V and 0 bases at J, with 16 bases in the middle.

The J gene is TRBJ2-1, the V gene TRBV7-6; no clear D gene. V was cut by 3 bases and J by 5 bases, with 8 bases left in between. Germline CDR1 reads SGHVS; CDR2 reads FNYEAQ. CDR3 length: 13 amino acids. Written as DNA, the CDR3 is TGTGCCAGCAGCTTGGGCCGGAACAATGAGCAGTTCTTC. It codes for CASSLGRNNEQFF. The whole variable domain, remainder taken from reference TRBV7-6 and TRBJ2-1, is GAGVSQSPRYKVTKRGQDVALRCDPISGHVSLYWYRQALGQGPEFLTYFNYEAQQDKSGLPNDRFSAERPEGSISTLTIQRTEQRDSAMYRCASSLGRNNEQFFGPGTRLTVL.

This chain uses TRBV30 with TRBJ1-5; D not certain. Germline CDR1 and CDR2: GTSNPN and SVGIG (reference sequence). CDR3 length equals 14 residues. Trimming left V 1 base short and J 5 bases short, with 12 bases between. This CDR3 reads CAWSEGLKDQPQHF. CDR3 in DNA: TGTGCCTGGAGTGAGGGTCTCAAGGATCAGCCCCAGCATTTT.

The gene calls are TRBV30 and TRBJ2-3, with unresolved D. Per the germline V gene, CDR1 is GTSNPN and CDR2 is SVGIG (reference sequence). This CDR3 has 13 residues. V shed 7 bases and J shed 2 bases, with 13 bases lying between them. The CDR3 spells CASTAQFTDTQYF. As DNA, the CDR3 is TGTGCCTCCACGGCTCAGTTCACAGATACGCAGTATTTT.

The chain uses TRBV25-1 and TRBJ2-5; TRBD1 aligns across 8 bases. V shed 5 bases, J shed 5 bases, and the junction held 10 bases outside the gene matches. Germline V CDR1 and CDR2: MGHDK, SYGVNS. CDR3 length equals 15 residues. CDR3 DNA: TGTGCCAGCAGTCGGGGGACAGGACTCACCGAGACCCAGTACTTC. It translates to CASSRGTGLTETQYF. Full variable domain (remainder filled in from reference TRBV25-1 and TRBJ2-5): EADIYQTPRYLVIGTGKKITLECSQTMGHDKMYWYQQDPGMELHLIHYSYGVNSTEKGDLSSESTVSRIRTEHFPLTLESARPSHTSQYLCASSRGTGLTETQYFGPGTRLLVL.

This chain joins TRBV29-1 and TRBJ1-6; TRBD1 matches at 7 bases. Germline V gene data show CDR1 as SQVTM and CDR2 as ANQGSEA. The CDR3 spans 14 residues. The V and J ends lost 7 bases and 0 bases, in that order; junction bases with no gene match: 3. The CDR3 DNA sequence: TGCAGCGCCCGGGACAGCTCCTATAATTCACCCCTCCACTTT. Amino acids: CSARDSSYNSPLHF.

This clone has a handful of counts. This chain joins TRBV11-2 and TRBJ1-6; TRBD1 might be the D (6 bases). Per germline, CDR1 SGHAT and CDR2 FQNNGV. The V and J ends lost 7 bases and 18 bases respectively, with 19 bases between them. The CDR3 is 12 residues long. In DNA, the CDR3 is TGTGCCAGCACCCGAAGCGGGGGGCCTCCCCACTTT. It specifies CASTRSGGPPHF.

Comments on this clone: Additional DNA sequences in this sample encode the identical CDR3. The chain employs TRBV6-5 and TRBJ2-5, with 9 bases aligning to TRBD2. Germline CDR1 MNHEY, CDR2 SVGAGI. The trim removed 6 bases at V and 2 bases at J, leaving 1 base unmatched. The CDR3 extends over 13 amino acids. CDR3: CASRRGGQETQYF. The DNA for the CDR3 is TGTGCCAGCAGGCGGGGGGGACAAGAGACCCAGTACTTC.

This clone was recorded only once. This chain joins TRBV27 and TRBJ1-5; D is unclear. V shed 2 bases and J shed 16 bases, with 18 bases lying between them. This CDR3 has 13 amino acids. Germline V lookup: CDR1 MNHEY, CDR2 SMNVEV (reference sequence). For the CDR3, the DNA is TGTGCCAGCAGTTTAGTCGGCGGCGTGATATCTCATTTT. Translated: CASSLVGGVISHF.